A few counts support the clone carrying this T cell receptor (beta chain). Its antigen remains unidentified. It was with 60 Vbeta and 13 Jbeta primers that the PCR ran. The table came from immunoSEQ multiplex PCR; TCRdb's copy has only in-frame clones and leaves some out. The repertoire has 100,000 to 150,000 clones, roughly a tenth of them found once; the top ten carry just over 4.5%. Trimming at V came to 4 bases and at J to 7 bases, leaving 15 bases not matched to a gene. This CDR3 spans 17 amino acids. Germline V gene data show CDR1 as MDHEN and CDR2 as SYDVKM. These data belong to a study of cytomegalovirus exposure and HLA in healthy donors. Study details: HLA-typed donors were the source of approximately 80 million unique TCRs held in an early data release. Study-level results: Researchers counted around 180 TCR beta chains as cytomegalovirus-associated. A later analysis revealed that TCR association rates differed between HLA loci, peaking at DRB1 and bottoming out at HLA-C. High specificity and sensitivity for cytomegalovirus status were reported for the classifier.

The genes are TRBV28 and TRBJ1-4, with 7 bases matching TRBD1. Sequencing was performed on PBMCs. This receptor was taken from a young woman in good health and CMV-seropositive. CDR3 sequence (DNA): TGTGCCAGCAGTTCAGGGGGGCAAAAGATGTTTAGTGAAAAACTGTTTTTT. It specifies CASSSGGQKMFSEKLFF.